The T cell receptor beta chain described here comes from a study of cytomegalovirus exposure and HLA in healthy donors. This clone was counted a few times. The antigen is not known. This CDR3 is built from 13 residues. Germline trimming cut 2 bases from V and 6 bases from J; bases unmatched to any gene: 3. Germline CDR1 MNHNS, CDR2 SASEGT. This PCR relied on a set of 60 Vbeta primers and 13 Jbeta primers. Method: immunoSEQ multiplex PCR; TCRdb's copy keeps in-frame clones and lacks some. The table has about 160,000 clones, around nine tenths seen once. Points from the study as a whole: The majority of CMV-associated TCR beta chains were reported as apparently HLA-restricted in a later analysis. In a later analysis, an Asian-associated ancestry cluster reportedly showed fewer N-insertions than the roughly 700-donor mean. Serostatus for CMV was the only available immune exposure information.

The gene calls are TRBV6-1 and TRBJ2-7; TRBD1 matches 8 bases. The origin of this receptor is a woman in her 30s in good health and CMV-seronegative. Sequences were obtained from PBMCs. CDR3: CASSERQGTEQYF. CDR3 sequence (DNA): TGTGCCAGCAGTGAACGACAGGGGACCGAGCAGTACTTC.